The subject of this entry is one TCR beta chain. A Seattle source enrolled patients during active infection and followed them longitudinally. The data are from a study of blood T cell repertoires in COVID-19. The wider study: Donors in the United States, Italy and Spain gave samples during acute or convalescent COVID-19. In each case, the material was cDNA or gDNA derived from T cells, B-cell-depleted T cells, or PBMCs.

Per the germline V gene, CDR1 is LNHDA and CDR2 is SQIVND (reference sequence). V trimming: 3 bases; J trimming: 6 bases; junction bases outside the gene matches: 8. The CDR3 has 15 amino acids. As handled by the study authors: How many nucleated cells were present was estimated from reference gene primer amplification. TCRdb keeps only in-frame clones here, not all; method: immunoSEQ multiplex PCR. That table furnishes V, J and clone size, whereas the DNA furnished D and trimming. Counted here are 350,000 to 450,000 clones, around 87% occurring once; the ten biggest clones make up about 2.1%. This chain uses TRBV19 with TRBJ2-1, with 7 bases that match TRBD1. This TCR derives from a woman in her sixties or seventies with COVID-19, enrolled during active disease. The sample consisted of peripheral blood. The CDR3 spells CASSIDRAVVNEQFF. The CDR3 nucleotides read TGTGCCAGTAGTATCGACAGGGCTGTTGTCAATGAGCAGTTCTTC.